The rows below give T cell receptor beta chains drawn from one sample of a study of T cell repertoires in aging, cancer and after chemotherapy. Each CDR3 protein is one row after TCRdb ran MiXCR on the multiplex PCR reads. The table shows over a thousand distinct CDR3 sequences, with about 30% occurring only once. Sequenced input: blood. These receptors were obtained from a human donor with a solid tumor. Each CDR3 is given with its conserved first and last residue. A D gene is named only where the DNA matches it firmly. Clone size is stated in some rows and not others, as once, few, many or a class when expanded.

j_call | d_call | clone_size | v_call | cdr3_nt | cdr3_aa
TRBJ1-2 | - | large | TRBV29-1 | TGCAGCGTTGATGGGGCAGGGGCCTCCTACTATGGCTACACCTTC | CSVDGAGASYYGYTF
TRBJ2-1 | TRBD2 | - | TRBV6-1 | TGTGCCAGCAGTCAAACTAGCGGGGGGACCTCCTACAATGAGCAGTTCTTC | CASSQTSGGTSYNEQFF
TRBJ1-2 | - | large | TRBV20-1 | TGCAGTGCTAGAGATCCCGCAGGTAGCTATGGCTACACCTTC | CSARDPAGSYGYTF
TRBJ2-1 | - | few | TRBV9 | TGTGCCAGCAGCGTAGCCCCCGGGACCGATGGCAATGAGCAGTTCTTC | CASSVAPGTDGNEQFF
TRBJ1-1 | TRBD1 | medium-sized | TRBV12-3/TRBV12-4 | TGTGCCAGCAGTTTTACCCCAGGGACAGGGGGTGAAGCTTTCTTT | CASSFTPGTGGEAFF
TRBJ2-5 | - | medium-sized | TRBV5-1 | TGCGCCAGCAGACCCTCGTTAGGGGGAGTGTCATTCAATGCAGAGACCCAGTACTTC | CASRPSLGGVSFNAETQYF
TRBJ1-5 | TRBD1 | medium-sized | TRBV7-2 | TGTGCCAGCAGCTTAGTTACTTTCAGGGGGCCCTCACTTGGCGCTAGCAATCAGCCCCAGCATTTT | CASSLVTFRGPSLGASNQPQHF
TRBJ1-2 | TRBD1 | - | TRBV6-5 | TGTGCCAGCAGTCATCAACTTGAAATGACAGGGGGCGCCGACTATGGCTACACCTTC | CASSHQLEMTGGADYGYTF
TRBJ2-7 | - | medium-sized | TRBV20-1 | TGCAGTGCTAGCCAGGGGGGATTCACTCCCGAGCAGTACTTC | CSASQGGFTPEQYF
TRBJ2-7 | TRBD2 | large | TRBV27 | TGTGCCAGCAGTTCCCCAGCGGGGGGTAAACCCTACGAGCAGTACTTC | CASSSPAGGKPYEQYF
TRBJ1-2 | - | few | TRBV25-1 | TGTGCCAGCAGTGAATCCCTGGGGGAAAATGGCTACACCTTC | CASSESLGENGYTF
TRBJ1-6 | TRBD1 | - | TRBV6-5 | TGTGCCAGCAGTTACTCAGGGACAGAAAGGAGCTCCTATAATTCACCCCTCCACTTT | CASSYSGTERSSYNSPLHF
TRBJ2-3 | TRBD2 | large | TRBV19 | TGTGCCAGCACCCTAGCGGGGGGGAGCACAGATACGCAGTATTTT | CASTLAGGSTDTQYF
TRBJ1-2 | - | large | TRBV13 | TGTGCCAGCAGCTCTGTTAACTATGGCTACACCTTC | CASSSVNYGYTF
TRBJ1-1 | - | medium-sized | TRBV27 | TGTGCCAGCAGTTTTAGTAAGGGCAGGGAAGCTTTCTTT | CASSFSKGREAFF
TRBJ2-3 | - | medium-sized | TRBV7-9 | TGTGCCAGCAGCTTATTATTTGGCTTAGGGGATTTAAGCACAGATACGCAGTATTTT | CASSLLFGLGDLSTDTQYF
TRBJ1-2 | TRBD1 | - | TRBV19 | TGTGCCAGTAGTACCCGACAGGGACAGGGCTACACCTTC | CASSTRQGQGYTF
TRBJ1-2 | - | - | TRBV9 | TGTGCCAGCAGCGTAGGGCCGACAGCTAACTATGGCTACACCTTC | CASSVGPTANYGYTF